A single sample is the source of the 15 T cell receptor beta chains below, sequenced in a study of shared clonotypes between healthy human individuals. Libraries were prepared by immunoSEQ multiplex PCR; TCRdb keeps only in-frame clonotypes and omits some of them. The sample includes 300,000 to 400,000 clones, 80% to 90% of them seen just once. The specimen sequenced was memory CD8+ T cells sorted from blood. The subset denotes: CD45RO+ cells pooled with CCR7-negative TemRA cells. The source of these receptors is a man between 18 and 35 years old in good health.

This chain links TRBV14 with TRBJ1-2, with D possibly TRBD1 on 5 matching bases. The CDR3 has 14 amino acids. The V gene's germline CDR1 is SGHDN and CDR2 FVKESK. Trimming took off 6 bases at V and 2 bases at J, with 13 bases between the two ends. CDR3 sequence reads: CASRPGSGNYGYTF. Here the CDR3 DNA reads TGTGCCAGCAGACCAGGATCAGGGAACTATGGCTACACCTTC.

This clone was counted at least ten times. This chain connects TRBV5-8 to TRBJ2-1; D not certain. CDR1 SGHTS and CDR2 YDEGEE come from the germline V gene. The CDR3 consists of 14 residues. V lost 2 bases and J 4 bases, leaving 10 bases between the germline ends. Here the CDR3 reads CASSFGGKYNEQFF. CDR3 DNA sequence: TGTGCCAGCAGCTTTGGCGGTAAATACAATGAGCAGTTCTTC.

The CDR3 loop reads CASSSPVYEQYF. The CDR3 bases are TGTGCCAGCAGTTCCCCTGTCTACGAGCAGTACTTC. V is TRBV28 and J is TRBJ2-7, with D unresolved. Trimming pared 4 bases from V and 3 bases from J, leaving 7 bases between. CDR3 length: 12 residues. Per the germline V gene, CDR1 is MDHEN and CDR2 is SYDVKM.

V and J are TRBV7-8 and TRBJ2-7, with 10 bases that match TRBD2. V lost 2 bases and J lost 5; bases outside the gene matches: 3. This CDR3 region has 14 residues. Germline CDR1 is SGHVS and CDR2 is FQNEAQ. The DNA for the CDR3 is TGTGCCAGCAGCTTACTAGCGGGAGCTGACGAGCAGTACTTC. Amino acids: CASSLLAGADEQYF.

This clone was recorded a few times. This sequence joins TRBV30 and TRBJ1-5; 8 bases are shared with TRBD1. V lost 2 bases, J lost 6 bases, and 6 bases stayed unmatched. In germline, CDR1 is GTSNPN, CDR2 SVGIG (reference sequence). The CDR3 is made up of 14 amino acids. The CDR3 spells CAWSIGQGAQPQHF. In nucleotides, the CDR3 is TGTGCCTGGAGTATAGGACAGGGAGCTCAGCCCCAGCATTTT.

The V and J genes are TRBV29-1 and TRBJ2-7; D not certain. This CDR3 has 15 residues. V was shortened by 5 bases and J by 2 bases, with 19 bases between the two germline ends. Germline loops: CDR1 SQVTM, CDR2 ANQGSEA. CDR3 region: CSVIPSRAHAYEQYF. The CDR3 nucleotides read TGCAGCGTTATCCCCTCCCGAGCGCACGCCTACGAGCAGTACTTC.

V usage is TRBV4-1 and J usage is TRBJ2-1; the match to TRBD2 covers 10 bases. Germline CDR1 is MGHRA and CDR2 is YSYEKL. The V and J ends lost 0 bases and 10 bases, in that order; junction bases with no gene match: 6. CDR3 length: 15 residues. Here the CDR3 reads CASSQDLAGEGEQFF. The CDR3 DNA reads TGCGCCAGCAGCCAAGATCTAGCGGGAGAAGGGGAGCAGTTCTTC.

The chain is built from TRBV28 and TRBJ2-3; D not resolved. Trimming removed 2 bases at V and 2 bases at J, with 14 bases between. The CDR3 consists of 16 residues. CDR1 MDHEN and CDR2 SYDVKM come from the germline V gene. Here the CDR3 DNA reads TGTGCCAGCAGTTTAAGTCAGGACGTCCTCACAGATACGCAGTATTTT. It is translated as CASSLSQDVLTDTQYF.

The V gene is TRBV6-1, the J gene TRBJ2-7, with D tentatively TRBD1 (5 bases). The germline V gene encodes CDR1 MNHNS and CDR2 SASEGT. CDR3 length equals 15 residues. Trimming took 2 bases from V and 2 from J, leaving 13 bases between them. The DNA for the CDR3 is TGTGCCAGCAGTGAACCTACGGTCAGGGCCTACGAGCAGTACTTC. Amino acids: CASSEPTVRAYEQYF.

This chain links TRBV6-5 with TRBJ1-3; D is undetermined. Germline V gene data show CDR1 as MNHEY and CDR2 as SVGAGI. This CDR3 comprises 15 residues. Trimming took 6 bases from V and 0 from J, leaving 12 bases between them. CDR3 sequence reads: CASRSRLSSGNTIYF. The CDR3 DNA is TGTGCCAGCAGGAGTCGTCTGAGCTCTGGAAACACCATATATTTT.

J is TRBJ2-1 and V is TRBV10-3; D might be TRBD2 (7 bases). Germline CDR1 reads ENHRY; CDR2 reads SYGVKD. CDR3 length: 14 residues. V gave up 4 bases and J gave up 5 bases, with 12 bases separating them. CDR3 region: CAISVRGGDNEQFF. The CDR3 DNA sequence: TGTGCCATCAGTGTCCGAGGGGGGGACAATGAGCAGTTCTTC.

The V call is TRBV5-6, the J call TRBJ2-7; no definite D call. Per germline, CDR1 SGHDT and CDR2 YYEEEE. This CDR3 is 15 amino acids long. Trimming left V 1 base short and J 0 bases short, with 11 bases between. The CDR3 nucleotides are TGTGCCAGCAGCTTGTTGCTCAGAAGCTCCTACGAGCAGTACTTC. It encodes CASSLLLRSSYEQYF.

The CDR3 region has the DNA TGTGCCAGCAGTGAAGTTCCGGGTCTGACAGCTTTCTTT. It is translated as CASSEVPGLTAFF. The J gene is TRBJ1-1, the V gene TRBV6-1; D ambiguous. Trimming stripped 1 base from V and 10 bases from J, with 13 bases between. This CDR3 contains 13 residues. The germline V gene has CDR1 MNHNS and CDR2 SASEGT.

This chain joins TRBV6-1 and TRBJ2-3; weak D call: TRBD1 (5 bases). The V gene lost 5 bases and the J gene lost 0 bases, with 12 bases spanning the gap. This CDR3 comprises 15 residues. CDR1 is MNHNS and CDR2 is SASEGT in the germline V gene. Here the CDR3 DNA reads TGTGCCAGCAGTCGACAGATTCCTAGCACAGATACGCAGTATTTT. Protein sequence: CASSRQIPSTDTQYF.

The chain employs TRBV19 and TRBJ2-3; either TRBD1 or TRBD2 may fit D (5 bases each). Germline values: CDR1 LNHDA, CDR2 SQIVND (reference sequence). CDR3 length: 16 residues. Trimming took off 0 bases at V and 4 bases at J, with 14 bases between the two ends. CDR3 in DNA: TGTGCCAGTAGTATAGATGGCGGGTGGGGCGCAGATACGCAGTATTTT. Protein product: CASSIDGGWGADTQYF.